This T cell receptor beta chain appears in the sequencing data of a study of technical replicates of blood from a handful of donors. Here immunoSEQ multiplex PCR was the method, and the copy in TCRdb shows in-frame clones only, minus some. Of under 85,000 clones listed, approximately 93% were seen once; the top ten hold roughly 0.25%. The TCR sequence derives from a human donor in good health. The sequenced sample was T cells isolated from PBMCs.

CDR3 nucleotide sequence: TGTGCCAGCTCACCGGGAGGTGGGAGGACCTACGAGCAGTACTTC. As protein: CASSPGGGRTYEQYF. This chain joins TRBV18 and TRBJ2-7; a possible D gene is TRBD2 (6 bases). The germline V and J ends were trimmed by 3 bases and 2 bases, with 14 bases remaining between them. The CDR3 runs to 15 residues. The germline CDR1 and CDR2 sequences are KGHSH and LQKENI.